This T cell receptor (beta chain) was sequenced in a study of blood T cell repertoires in COVID-19. The CDR3 length is 14 residues. V trimming: 3 bases; J trimming: 6 bases; junction bases outside the gene matches: 5. Germline V gene sequence: CDR1 KGHSH, CDR2 LQKENI. Only in-frame clones appear in the TCRdb table, and some are missing; sequencing was by immunoSEQ multiplex PCR. The sample lists roughly 60,000 clones, over 70% occurring once. V is TRBV18 and J is TRBJ2-4; TRBD1 aligns across 7 bases. The receptor's source is a human donor in a cohort sampled during active COVID-19. The sample comprised peripheral blood. Here the CDR3 reads CASSPSGTANIQYF. For the CDR3, the DNA is TGTGCCAGCTCACCCTCCGGGACAGCAAACATTCAGTACTTC.